One sample yielded the 10 T cell receptor beta chains listed below, sequenced in a study of neurological immune-mediated disorders. TCRdb redid the calling of the 5' RACE reads with MiXCR, one entry per CDR3 protein. Among roughly 16,000 distinct CDR3 sequences listed, 8.5% to 10% were seen once. Sample: CD8+ T cells from blood. These receptors all stem from a man aged 45-65 years in good health.

This clonotype was recorded at least ten times. In nucleotides, the CDR3 is TGTGCCAGCAGCTCAGACAGGACAGGGGGTTTTGCTGGGGCCAACGTCCTGACTTTC. The encoded protein is CASSSDRTGGFAGANVLTF. J is TRBJ2-6 and V is TRBV7-9; 10 bases are shared with TRBD1. J gave up 2 bases and V 4 bases, and 11 bases lay outside the gene matches. From germline, CDR1 is SEHNR and CDR2 FQNEAQ (reference sequence). The length of the CDR3 is 19 residues. Supplemented by reference TRBV7-9 and TRBJ2-6, the full variable domain reads DTGVSQNPRHKITKRGQNVTFRCDPISEHNRLYWYRQTLGQGPEFLTYFQNEAQLEKSRLLSDRFSAERPKGSFSTLEIQRTEQGDSAMYLCASSSDRTGGFAGANVLTFGAGSRLTVL.

This clonotype was counted many times. The chain employs TRBV12-3 or TRBV12-4 and TRBJ2-3; 8 bases line up with TRBD2. The junction had 13 bases not matched to a gene; V was cut back by 5 bases and J by 0 bases. This CDR3 comprises 18 residues. The CDR3 reads CASSPTMTSASSTDTQYF. The CDR3 nucleotides read TGTGCCAGCAGTCCGACCATGACTAGCGCCTCGAGCACAGATACGCAGTATTTT.

This clonotype was seen only a few times. The J gene is TRBJ1-1, the V gene TRBV27; a weak D match, TRBD1 (5 bases). The V gene lost 2 bases and the J gene lost 8 bases, with 9 bases spanning the gap. The CDR3 length is 12 residues. Germline values: CDR1 MNHEY, CDR2 SMNVEV (reference sequence). CDR3 in amino acids: CASSLIPGEAFF. Written as DNA, the CDR3 is TGTGCCAGCAGTTTAATACCAGGGGAAGCTTTCTTT.

This clonotype was detected ten times or more. This sequence joins TRBV19 and TRBJ2-1; 7 bases are a match to TRBD1. This CDR3 spans 14 amino acids. The junction had 4 bases not matched to a gene; V was cut back by 6 bases and J by 2 bases. Germline loops: CDR1 LNHDA, CDR2 SQIVND (reference sequence). The CDR3 region is CASRTGNTYNEQFF. The CDR3 nucleotides read TGTGCCAGTAGGACAGGGAACACCTACAATGAGCAGTTCTTC.

This clonotype was seen ten or more times. This sequence joins TRBV7-6 and TRBJ2-1, with 14 bases identical to TRBD2. CDR1 SGHVS and CDR2 FNYEAQ come from the germline V gene. CDR3 size: 17 residues. The V segment lost 5 bases and the J segment 1 base; nucleotides outside the gene matches: 4. The CDR3 region has the DNA TGTGCCAGCAGCATATGGACTAGCGGGAGGTCCTACAATGAGCAGTTCTTC. Its protein product is CASSIWTSGRSYNEQFF.

This clonotype showed up many times. The chain links TRBV6-2 or TRBV6-3 to TRBJ1-1, with D perhaps matching TRBD1 (5 bases). V was pared by 6 bases and J by 0 bases, with 14 bases between. This CDR3 has 15 amino acids. CDR1 and CDR2 (germline): MNHEY, SVGEGT. The CDR3 DNA reads TGTGCCAGCAGCCGACGGGGCAACATGAACACTGAAGCTTTCTTT. It encodes CASSRRGNMNTEAFF.

This clonotype was counted at least ten times. The chain has TRBV7-9 and TRBJ2-1, with D maybe TRBD1 (6 bases). The CDR3 runs 17 residues. Germline assignment: CDR1 SEHNR and CDR2 FQNEAQ (reference sequence). Trimming left V 4 bases short and J 7 bases short, with 23 bases between. The CDR3 sequence is CASSSSIRTEFPNEQFF. CDR3 nucleotide sequence: TGTGCCAGCAGCTCTAGTATCAGGACAGAATTTCCGAATGAGCAGTTCTTC.

This clonotype was observed at least ten times. This rearrangement joins TRBV4-1 to TRBJ2-7; 10 bases fit TRBD1. CDR3 length: 16 amino acids. The V segment lost 1 base and the J segment 2 bases; nucleotides outside the gene matches: 5. Germline V gene sequence: CDR1 MGHRA, CDR2 YSYEKL. CDR3 sequence: CASSQGGGQGTYEQYF. CDR3 bases: TGCGCCAGCAGCCAAGGAGGGGGACAGGGGACCTACGAGCAGTACTTC.

At least ten counts were recorded for this clonotype. CDR3 sequence (DNA): TGTGCCAGCAGCTCCAACAGCGGGAGTTCTAACACCGGGGAGCTGTTTTTT. Protein sequence: CASSSNSGSSNTGELFF. The rearrangement joins TRBV5-6 to TRBJ2-2; 8 nucleotides match TRBD2. The CDR3 length is 17 residues. Germline CDR1 and CDR2: SGHDT and YYEEEE. J was trimmed by 2 bases and V by 3 bases; bases with no gene match: 9.

This clonotype was seen repeatedly, ten times or more. This rearrangement joins TRBV5-1 to TRBJ1-6, with 9 bases matching TRBD1. This CDR3 has 15 residues. Germline V gene sequence: CDR1 SGHRS, CDR2 YFSETQ. Trimming took 0 bases from V and 5 from J; bases not matched to a gene: 0. CDR3 in amino acids: CASSLGTGDNSPLHF. The CDR3 DNA is TGCGCCAGCAGCTTGGGGACAGGGGATAATTCACCCCTCCACTTT.